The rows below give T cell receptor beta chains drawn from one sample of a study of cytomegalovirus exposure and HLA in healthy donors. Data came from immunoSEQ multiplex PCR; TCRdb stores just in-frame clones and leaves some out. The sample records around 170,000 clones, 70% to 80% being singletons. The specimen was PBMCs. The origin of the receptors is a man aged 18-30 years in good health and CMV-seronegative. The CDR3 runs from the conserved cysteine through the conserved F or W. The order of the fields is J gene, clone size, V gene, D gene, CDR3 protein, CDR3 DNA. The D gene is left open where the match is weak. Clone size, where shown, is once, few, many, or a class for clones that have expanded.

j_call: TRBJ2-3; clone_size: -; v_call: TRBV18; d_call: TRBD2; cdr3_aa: CATSYAGTSVGYF; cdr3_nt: TGTGCCACCTCCTACGCCGGGACTAGCGTTGGGTATTTT
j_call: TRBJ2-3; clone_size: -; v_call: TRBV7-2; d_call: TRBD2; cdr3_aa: CASRRTSGADTQYF; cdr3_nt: TGTGCCAGCAGACGAACTAGCGGAGCAGATACGCAGTATTTT
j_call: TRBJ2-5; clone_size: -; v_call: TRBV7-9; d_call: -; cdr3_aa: CASSYRDKETQYF; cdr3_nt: TGTGCCAGCAGCTACCGGGATAAAGAGACCCAGTACTTC
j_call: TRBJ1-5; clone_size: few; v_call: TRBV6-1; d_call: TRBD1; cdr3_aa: CASSEQTGGNQPQHF; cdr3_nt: TGTGCCAGCAGTGAGCAAACAGGGGGCAATCAGCCCCAGCATTTT
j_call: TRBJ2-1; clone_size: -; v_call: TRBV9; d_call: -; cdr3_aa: CASSARSGPYNEQFF; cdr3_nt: TGTGCCAGCAGCGCCCGGAGCGGTCCCTACAATGAGCAGTTCTTC
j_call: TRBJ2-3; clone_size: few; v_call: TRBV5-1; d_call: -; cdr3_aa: CASSYYTDTQYF; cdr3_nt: TGCGCCAGCAGCTATTACACAGATACGCAGTATTTT
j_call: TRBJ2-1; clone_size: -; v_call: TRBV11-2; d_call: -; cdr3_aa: CASSFRGSYNEQFF; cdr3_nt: TGTGCCAGCAGCTTCCGGGGTTCCTACAATGAGCAGTTCTTC
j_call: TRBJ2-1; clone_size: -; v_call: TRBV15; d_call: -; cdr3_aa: CATSRSSPAEQFF; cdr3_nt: TGTGCCACCAGCAGGAGCTCCCCCGCTGAGCAGTTCTTC
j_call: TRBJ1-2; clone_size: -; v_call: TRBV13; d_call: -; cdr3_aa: CASSAGGRSYGYTF; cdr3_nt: TGTGCCAGCAGCGCGGGGGGCAGAAGTTATGGCTACACCTTC
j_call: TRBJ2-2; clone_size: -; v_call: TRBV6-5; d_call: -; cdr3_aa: CASSYSNPVNTGELFF; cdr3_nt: TGTGCCAGCAGTTACTCGAATCCGGTGAACACCGGGGAGCTGTTTTTT
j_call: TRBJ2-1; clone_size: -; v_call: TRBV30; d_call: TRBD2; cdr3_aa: CAWKRGGRVYNEQFF; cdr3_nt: TGTGCCTGGAAACGGGGCGGGAGAGTTTACAATGAGCAGTTCTTC
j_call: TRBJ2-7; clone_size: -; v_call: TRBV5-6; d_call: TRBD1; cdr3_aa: CASSVGTAYEQYF; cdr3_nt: TGTGCCAGCAGCGTAGGGACAGCCTACGAGCAGTACTTC
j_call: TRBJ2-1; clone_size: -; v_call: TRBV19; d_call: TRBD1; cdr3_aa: CASSAPGQGVGNEQFF; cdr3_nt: TGTGCCAGTAGCGCGCCGGGACAGGGGGTCGGCAATGAGCAGTTCTTC
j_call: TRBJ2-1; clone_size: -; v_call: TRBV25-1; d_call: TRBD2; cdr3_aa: CASSGTSGLNEQFF; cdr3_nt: TGTGCCAGCAGTGGGACTAGCGGGTTAAATGAGCAGTTCTTC
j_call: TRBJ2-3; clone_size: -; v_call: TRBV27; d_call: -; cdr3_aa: CASSSPGGSDTQYF; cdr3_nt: TGTGCCAGCAGTTCACCGGGGGGCTCAGATACGCAGTATTTT
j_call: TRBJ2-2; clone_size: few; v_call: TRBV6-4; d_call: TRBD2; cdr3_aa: CASSDGTSTGELFF; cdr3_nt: TGTGCCAGCAGTGACGGGACTAGCACCGGGGAGCTGTTTTTT
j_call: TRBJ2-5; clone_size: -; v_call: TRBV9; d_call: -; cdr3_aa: CASSTRDTRSGETQYF; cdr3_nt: TGTGCCAGCAGCACACGGGACACCCGCTCGGGAGAGACCCAGTACTTC
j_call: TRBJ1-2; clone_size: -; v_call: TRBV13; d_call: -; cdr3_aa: CASSLWGGGYGYTF; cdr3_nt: TGTGCCAGCAGCCTCTGGGGGGGAGGCTATGGCTACACCTTC
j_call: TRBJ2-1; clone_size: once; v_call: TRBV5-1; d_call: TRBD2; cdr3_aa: CASSYTGTSDREQFF; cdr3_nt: TGCGCCAGCAGCTATACCGGGACTAGCGACCGAGAGCAGTTCTTC